The entry that follows covers one T cell receptor (beta chain) sequence. Its matching antigen is unknown. Data came from immunoSEQ multiplex PCR; TCRdb stores just in-frame clones and leaves some out. The repertoire holds about 100,000 clones, with just under 90% as singletons. The entry originates in a study of T cell responses to AZD1222 COVID-19 vaccine. Findings and caveats of the study: Researchers report vaccine-associated CD4 TCRs spanning spike, with dominance at 160-218 and 743-854. It should be noted that donors were predominantly white British and more often female, and clonal diversity was possibly underestimated. An increase in Spike-specific TCR breadth and depth was observed after two AZD1222 doses.

Trimming stripped 3 bases from V and 6 bases from J, with 11 bases between. Germline CDR1 is LGHNT and CDR2 is FRNRAP. The CDR3 covers 13 residues. The sequencing here drew on peripheral blood, taken on day 0 of AZD1222 vaccination. The receptor comes from an adult in good health. The chain joins TRBV12-5 to TRBJ1-1; D remains ambiguous. CDR3 sequence: CASGLGGLAEAFF. As DNA, the CDR3 is TGTGCTAGTGGTTTAGGTGGTCTGGCTGAAGCTTTCTTT.